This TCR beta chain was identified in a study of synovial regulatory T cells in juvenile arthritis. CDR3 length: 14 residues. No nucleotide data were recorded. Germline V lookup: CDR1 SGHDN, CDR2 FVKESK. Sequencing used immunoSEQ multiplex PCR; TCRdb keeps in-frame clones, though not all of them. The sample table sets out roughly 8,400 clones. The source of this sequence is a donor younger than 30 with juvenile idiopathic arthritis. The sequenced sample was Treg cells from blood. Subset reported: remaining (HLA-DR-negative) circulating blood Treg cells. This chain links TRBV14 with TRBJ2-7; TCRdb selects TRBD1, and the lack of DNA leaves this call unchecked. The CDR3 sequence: CASSPRAGLSEQYF. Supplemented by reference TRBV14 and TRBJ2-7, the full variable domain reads EAGVTQFPSHSVIEKGQTVTLRCDPISGHDNLYWYRRVMGKEIKFLLHFVKESKQDESGMPNNRFLAERTGGTYSTLKVQPAELEDSGVYFCASSPRAGLSEQYFGPGTRLTVT.